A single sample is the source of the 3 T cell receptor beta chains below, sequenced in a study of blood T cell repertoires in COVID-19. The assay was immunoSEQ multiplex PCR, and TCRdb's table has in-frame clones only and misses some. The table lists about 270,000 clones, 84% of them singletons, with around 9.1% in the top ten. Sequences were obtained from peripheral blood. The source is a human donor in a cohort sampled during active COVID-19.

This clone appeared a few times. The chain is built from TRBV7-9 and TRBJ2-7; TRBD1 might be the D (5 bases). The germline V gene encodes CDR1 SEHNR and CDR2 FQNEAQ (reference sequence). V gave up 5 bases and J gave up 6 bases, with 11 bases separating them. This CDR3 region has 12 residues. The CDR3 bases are TGTGCCAGCAGCCTCAGGGTACCCGAGCAGTACTTC. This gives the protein CASSLRVPEQYF.

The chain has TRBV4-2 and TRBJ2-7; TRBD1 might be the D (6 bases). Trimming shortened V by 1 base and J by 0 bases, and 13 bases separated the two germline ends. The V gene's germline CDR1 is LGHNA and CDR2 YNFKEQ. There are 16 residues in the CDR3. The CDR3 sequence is CASSQVGAPSSYEQYF. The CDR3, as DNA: TGTGCCAGCAGCCAAGTGGGGGCTCCGAGCTCCTACGAGCAGTACTTC.

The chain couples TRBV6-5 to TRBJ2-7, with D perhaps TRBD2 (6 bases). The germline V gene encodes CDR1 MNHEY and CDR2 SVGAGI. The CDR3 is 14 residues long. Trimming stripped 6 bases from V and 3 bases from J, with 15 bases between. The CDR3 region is CASRLPGEGYEQYF. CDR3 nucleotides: TGTGCCAGCAGGTTACCGGGAGAGGGCTACGAGCAGTACTTC.